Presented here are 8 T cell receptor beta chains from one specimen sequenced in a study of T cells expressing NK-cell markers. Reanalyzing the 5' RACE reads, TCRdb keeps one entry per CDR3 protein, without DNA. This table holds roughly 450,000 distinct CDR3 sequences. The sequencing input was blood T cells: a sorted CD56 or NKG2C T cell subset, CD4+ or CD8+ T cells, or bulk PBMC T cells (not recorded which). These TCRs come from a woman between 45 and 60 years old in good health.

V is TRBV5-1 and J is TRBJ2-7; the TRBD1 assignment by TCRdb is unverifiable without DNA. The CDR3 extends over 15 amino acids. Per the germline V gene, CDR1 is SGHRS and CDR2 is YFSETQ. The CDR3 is CASSPWDRGTYEQYF.

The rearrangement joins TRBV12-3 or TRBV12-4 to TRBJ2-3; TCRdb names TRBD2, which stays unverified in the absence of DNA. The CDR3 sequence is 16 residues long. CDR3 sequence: CASSPESQRITDTQYF.

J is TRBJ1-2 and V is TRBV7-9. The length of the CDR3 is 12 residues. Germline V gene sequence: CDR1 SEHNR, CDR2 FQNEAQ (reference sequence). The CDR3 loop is CASIGGDYGYTF.

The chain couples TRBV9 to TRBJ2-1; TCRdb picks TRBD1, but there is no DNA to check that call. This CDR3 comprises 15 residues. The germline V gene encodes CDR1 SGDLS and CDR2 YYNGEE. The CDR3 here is CASSHRGRDYNEQFF. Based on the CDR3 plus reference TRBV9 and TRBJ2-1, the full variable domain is DSGVTQTPKHLITATGQRVTLRCSPRSGDLSVYWYQQSLDQGLQFLIQYYNGEERAKGNILERFSAQQFPDLHSELNLSSLELGDSALYFCASSHRGRDYNEQFFGPGTRLTVL.

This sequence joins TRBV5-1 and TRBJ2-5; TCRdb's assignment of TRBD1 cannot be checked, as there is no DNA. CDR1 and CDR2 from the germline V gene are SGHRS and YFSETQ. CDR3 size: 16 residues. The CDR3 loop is CASSLDVSGSQETQYF.

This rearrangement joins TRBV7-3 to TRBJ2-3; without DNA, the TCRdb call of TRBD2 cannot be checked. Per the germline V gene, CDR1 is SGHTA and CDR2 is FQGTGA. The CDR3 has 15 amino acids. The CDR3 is CASSASPGTGDTQYF.

The CDR3 sequence: CSASSLDRGTDTQYF. The chain joins TRBV20-1 to TRBJ2-3; the D call of TRBD1 rests on TCRdb alone, since no DNA is present to check it. Germline CDR1 reads DFQATT; CDR2 reads SNEGSKA (reference sequence). The CDR3 loop spans 15 amino acids.

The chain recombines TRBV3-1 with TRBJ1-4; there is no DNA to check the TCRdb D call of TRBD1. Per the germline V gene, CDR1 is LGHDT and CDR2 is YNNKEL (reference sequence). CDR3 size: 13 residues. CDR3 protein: CASREQGERKLFF.